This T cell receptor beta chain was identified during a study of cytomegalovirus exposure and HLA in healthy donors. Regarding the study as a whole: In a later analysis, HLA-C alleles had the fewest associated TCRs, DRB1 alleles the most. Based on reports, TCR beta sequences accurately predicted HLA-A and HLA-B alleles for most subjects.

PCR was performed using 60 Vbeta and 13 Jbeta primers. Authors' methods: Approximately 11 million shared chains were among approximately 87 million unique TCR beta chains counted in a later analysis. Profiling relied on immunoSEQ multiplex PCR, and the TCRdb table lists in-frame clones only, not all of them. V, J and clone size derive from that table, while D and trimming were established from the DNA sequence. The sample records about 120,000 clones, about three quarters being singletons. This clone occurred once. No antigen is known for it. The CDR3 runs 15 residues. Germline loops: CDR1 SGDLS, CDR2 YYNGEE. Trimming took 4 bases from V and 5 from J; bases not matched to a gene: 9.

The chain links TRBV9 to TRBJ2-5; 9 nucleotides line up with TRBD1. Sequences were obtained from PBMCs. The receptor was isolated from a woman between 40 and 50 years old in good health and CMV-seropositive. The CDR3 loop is CASSIRQGGQETQYF. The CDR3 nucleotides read TGTGCCAGCAGCATCCGACAGGGGGGGCAGGAGACCCAGTACTTC.